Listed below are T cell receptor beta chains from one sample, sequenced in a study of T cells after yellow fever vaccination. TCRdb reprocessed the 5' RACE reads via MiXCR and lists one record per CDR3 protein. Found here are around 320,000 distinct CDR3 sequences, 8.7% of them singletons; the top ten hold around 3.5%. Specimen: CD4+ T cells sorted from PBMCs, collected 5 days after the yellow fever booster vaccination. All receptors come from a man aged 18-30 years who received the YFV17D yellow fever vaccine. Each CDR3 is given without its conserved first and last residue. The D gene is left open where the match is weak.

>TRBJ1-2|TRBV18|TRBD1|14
ASSPTTSGQGSGYT
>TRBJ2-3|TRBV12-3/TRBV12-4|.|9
ASLSGSTQY
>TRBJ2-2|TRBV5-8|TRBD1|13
ASSTTGAYTGELF
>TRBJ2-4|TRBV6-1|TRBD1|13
ASSGGTTGENIQY
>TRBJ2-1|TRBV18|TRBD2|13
ASFQASGGLNEQF
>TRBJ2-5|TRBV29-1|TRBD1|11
SVEQGAGETQY
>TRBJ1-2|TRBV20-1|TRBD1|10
SARGDRRGYT
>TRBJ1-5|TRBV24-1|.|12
ATSGGFSNQPQH
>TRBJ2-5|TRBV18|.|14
ASSPMASDKRETQY
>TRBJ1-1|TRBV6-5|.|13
ASSYQTTAHTEAF
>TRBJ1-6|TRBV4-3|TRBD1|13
ASSQDGQGFSPLH
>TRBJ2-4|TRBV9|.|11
ASSVGVGYIQY
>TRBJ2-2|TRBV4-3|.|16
ASSRGRGYGWDTGELF
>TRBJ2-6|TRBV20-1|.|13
SARGAPSGANVLT
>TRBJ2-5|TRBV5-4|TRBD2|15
ASSLVSLAGGQRTQY
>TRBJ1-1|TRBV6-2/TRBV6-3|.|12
ASSYGDMNTEAF
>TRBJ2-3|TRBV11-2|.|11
ASSGRTADTQY
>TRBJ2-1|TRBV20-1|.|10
SASRGGNEQF
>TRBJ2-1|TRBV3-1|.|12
ASSPDGHYNEQF
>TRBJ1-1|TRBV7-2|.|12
ASSLVWGDTEAF
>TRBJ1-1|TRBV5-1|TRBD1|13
ASSLIGQGGSEAF
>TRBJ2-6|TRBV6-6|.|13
ASSYGGAGANVLT
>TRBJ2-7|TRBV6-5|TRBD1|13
ASSSRTGSPYEQY
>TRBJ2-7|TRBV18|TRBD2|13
ASSSSGGSSYEQY
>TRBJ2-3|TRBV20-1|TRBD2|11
SALGGRPDTQY
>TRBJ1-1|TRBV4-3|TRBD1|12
ASSQRGGQVAAF
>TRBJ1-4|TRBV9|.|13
ASSVATGFEEKLF
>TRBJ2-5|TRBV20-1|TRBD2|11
SARFGGKKTQY
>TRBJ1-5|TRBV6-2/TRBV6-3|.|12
ASSYEGGGRPQH
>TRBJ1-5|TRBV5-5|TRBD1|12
ASNQGAGHQPQH
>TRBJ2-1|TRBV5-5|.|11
ASSWGLYNEQF
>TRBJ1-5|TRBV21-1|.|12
ASSHGTPYQPQH
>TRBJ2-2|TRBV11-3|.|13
ASSSGLSGAGELF
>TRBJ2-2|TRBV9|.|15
ASSAPPAAGNTGELF
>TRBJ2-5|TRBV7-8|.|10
ASSPPQETQY
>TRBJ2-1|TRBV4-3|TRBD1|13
ASSQQRTGSREQF
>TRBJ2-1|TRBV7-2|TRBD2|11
ASERGGYNEQF
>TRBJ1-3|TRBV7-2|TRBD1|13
ASSLHRGPGNTIY
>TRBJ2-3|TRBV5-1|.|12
ASSSRSSGDTQY
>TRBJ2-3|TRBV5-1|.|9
ASNEVDTQY
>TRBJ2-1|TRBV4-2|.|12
ASSQEGGGHEQF